Following are 20 T cell receptor beta chains from one sample sequenced in a study of cytomegalovirus exposure and HLA in healthy donors. PCR was performed using 60 Vbeta and 13 Jbeta primers. Clones were sequenced by immunoSEQ multiplex PCR, and TCRdb holds only the in-frame ones, with some missing. The table lists some 100,000 clones, more than 75% of them singletons. Sequenced input: PBMCs. The source is a middle-aged woman in good health and CMV-seropositive.

The table lists this clone with a few counts. Only one base separates this from a far larger clonotype, so it likely reflects a read error. This chain links TRBV4-1 with TRBJ1-1, with unresolved D. Looked up from germline, CDR1 is MGHRA and CDR2 is YSYEKL. The CDR3 is 12 residues long. The CDR3 coding sequence is TGCCCCAGCAGCCGAGGGAACACTGAAGCTTTCTTT. Translation gives CPSSRGNTEAFF.

The V and J genes are TRBV5-1 and TRBJ2-7; D remains ambiguous. Trimming took off 0 bases at V and 3 bases at J, with 10 bases between the two ends. The CDR3 has 14 amino acids. Germline values: CDR1 SGHRS, CDR2 YFSETQ. CDR3 sequence (DNA): TGCGCCAGCAGCTTGGAGTCGCAACACTACGAGCAGTACTTC. Its protein is CASSLESQHYEQYF.

The sample holds a few counts of this clone. The V call is TRBV27, the J call TRBJ1-2; D not certain. The V and J ends lost 2 bases and 7 bases respectively, with 11 bases between them. CDR1 is MNHEY and CDR2 is SMNVEV in the germline V gene (reference sequence). This CDR3 region has 13 residues. The CDR3 sequence is CASSLRFLAGYTF. CDR3 nucleotides: TGTGCCAGCAGTTTACGGTTCTTAGCTGGCTACACCTTC.

The V gene is TRBV20-1, the J gene TRBJ2-5; no firm D call. V lost 0 bases and J lost 5, with 4 bases in between. The germline gives CDR1 DFQATT, CDR2 SNEGSKA (reference sequence). There are 11 residues in the CDR3. For the CDR3, the DNA is TGCAGTGCTAGAGACGGGGAGACCCAGTACTTC. It specifies CSARDGETQYF.

V gene TRBV27 combines with J gene TRBJ1-3, with a weak D call TRBD1 (6 bases). Per germline, CDR1 MNHEY and CDR2 SMNVEV (reference sequence). V lost 6 bases to trimming and J lost 4 bases, with 16 bases between them. The CDR3 length is 15 residues. CDR3 nucleotides: TGTGCCAGCAGGGACATGGGGGCTGCGGGAAACACCATATATTTT. This codes for CASRDMGAAGNTIYF.

The CDR3 reads CAIVPGQGNSPLHF. The CDR3 DNA follows: TGTGCCATCGTTCCGGGACAGGGCAATTCACCCCTCCACTTT. The gene calls are TRBV28 and TRBJ1-6, with 9 bases fitting TRBD1. This CDR3 has 14 residues. Germline CDR1 and CDR2: MDHEN and SYDVKM. The ends lost 10 bases at V and 7 bases at J; junction bases unmatched: 8.

The V call is TRBV4-2, the J call TRBJ2-6; 11 nucleotides match TRBD2. Trimming cost V 3 bases and J 2 bases; bases outside gene matches: 3. Per the germline V gene, CDR1 is LGHNA and CDR2 is YNFKEQ. The CDR3 contains 17 residues. The CDR3 DNA sequence: TGTGCCAGCAGCCAGGAACTAGCGGGGGCTGGGGCCAACGTCCTGACTTTC. This encodes CASSQELAGAGANVLTF.

The chain joins TRBV6-6 to TRBJ1-1; no clear D gene. Germline CDR1 MNHNY, CDR2 SVGAGI (reference sequence). The CDR3 loop spans 13 amino acids. V lost 5 bases to trimming and J lost 6 bases, with 13 bases between them. In DNA form, the CDR3 reads TGTGCCAGCAGTCATTTGGAGTACGCTGAAGCTTTCTTT. Translated, it gives CASSHLEYAEAFF.

The chain uses TRBV27 and TRBJ1-1; D may be TRBD1 (5 bases). The CDR3 is 17 amino acids. V gave up 5 bases and J gave up 3 bases, with 22 bases separating them. CDR1 and CDR2 from the germline V gene are MNHEY and SMNVEV (reference sequence). This chain's CDR3 is CASSPTPHQWGDTEAFF. Written as DNA, the CDR3 is TGTGCCAGCAGTCCAACCCCACACCAGTGGGGGGACACTGAAGCTTTCTTT.

The chain is built from TRBV27 and TRBJ1-6; unclear D gene. This CDR3 is built from 15 residues. Per germline, CDR1 MNHEY and CDR2 SMNVEV (reference sequence). V shed 2 bases and J shed 5 bases, with 10 bases lying between them. CDR3 DNA sequence: TGTGCCAGCAGTTTAGGGCAGGTCCATAATTCACCCCTCCACTTT. It encodes CASSLGQVHNSPLHF.

The chain combines TRBV6-4 with TRBJ2-1; 9 positions agree with TRBD2. The length of the CDR3 is 15 residues. CDR1 is MRHNA and CDR2 is SNTAGT in the germline V gene. Losses at the gene ends were 3 bases for V and 7 bases for J; bases not matched to a gene: 7. The CDR3: CASSELPSGANEQFF. In nucleotides, the CDR3 is TGTGCCAGCAGTGAGTTGCCTAGCGGGGCGAATGAGCAGTTCTTC.

The rearrangement links TRBV7-8 to TRBJ1-1; tentative D call: TRBD1 (5 bases). CDR3 length: 16 residues. Trimming left V 5 bases short and J 1 base short, with 17 bases between. Germline-derived CDR1 and CDR2 are SGHVS and FQNEAQ. The chain's CDR3 is CASSPPTAMGNTEAFF. For the CDR3, the DNA is TGTGCCAGCAGCCCCCCGACAGCCATGGGGAACACTGAAGCTTTCTTT.

V gene TRBV6-1 combines with J gene TRBJ1-2; TRBD1 matches at 8 bases. This CDR3 is built from 15 residues. The V gene's germline CDR1 is MNHNS and CDR2 SASEGT. V shed 4 bases and J 3 bases; nucleotides not matched to a gene: 7. Here the CDR3 reads CASSAQGTGDYGYTF. The DNA for the CDR3 is TGTGCCAGCAGTGCGCAGGGGACAGGAGACTATGGCTACACCTTC.

In its sample, this clone was seen a few times. This chain connects TRBV30 to TRBJ1-4; TRBD1 matches 8 bases. This CDR3 has 16 amino acids. The germline V gene encodes CDR1 GTSNPN and CDR2 SVGIG (reference sequence). V was pared by 3 bases and J by 8 bases, with 14 bases of the junction left unmatched. Here the CDR3 DNA reads TGTGCCTGGAGACGCTCCAGGGGGCCCGAAGGCGAAAAACTGTTTTTT. Protein: CAWRRSRGPEGEKLFF.

The rearrangement links TRBV2 to TRBJ1-1, with TRBD1 matching over 7 bases. Trimming cost V 10 bases and J 3 bases; bases outside gene matches: 5. Germline V CDR1 and CDR2: SNHLY, FYNNEI. CDR3 length: 12 residues. The CDR3 nucleotides are TGTGCCATTTTGGGACAGCACACTGAAGCTTTCTTT. Protein: CAILGQHTEAFF.

The gene calls are TRBV5-4 and TRBJ2-4; D might be TRBD2 (8 bases). V lost 0 bases to trimming and J lost 9 bases, with 19 bases between them. Germline V CDR1 and CDR2: SGHNT, YYREEE (reference sequence). The CDR3 covers 16 residues. CDR3 in amino acids: CASSLAWGAGDSIQYF. The DNA for the CDR3 is TGTGCCAGCAGCTTGGCCTGGGGAGCGGGGGACAGCATTCAGTACTTC. The full variable domain, its missing parts supplied by reference TRBV5-4 and TRBJ2-4, is ETGVTQSPTHLIKTRGQQVTLRCSSQSGHNTVSWYQQALGQGPQFIFQYYREEENGRGNFPPRFSGLQFPNYSSELNVNALELDDSALYLCASSLAWGAGDSIQYFGAGTRLSVL.

This clone was recorded a few times. The V call is TRBV5-1, the J call TRBJ1-1; D is ambiguous. V shed 4 bases and J shed 1 base, with 14 bases lying between them. CDR1 SGHRS and CDR2 YFSETQ come from the germline V gene. CDR3 size: 15 residues. CDR3: CASSPGSWGNTEAFF. The CDR3 DNA reads as TGCGCCAGCAGCCCGGGGTCGTGGGGGAACACTGAAGCTTTCTTT.

V usage is TRBV2 and J usage is TRBJ1-1; possibly TRBD1 for D (5 bases). V was shortened by 7 bases and J by 0 bases, with 12 bases between the two germline ends. CDR3 length equals 14 residues. Germline-derived CDR1 and CDR2 are SNHLY and FYNNEI. The chain's CDR3 is CASKGSSMNTEAFF. CDR3 coding DNA: TGTGCCAGCAAGGGGTCGAGTATGAACACTGAAGCTTTCTTT.

This sequence joins TRBV7-9 and TRBJ1-4; a weak D match, TRBD1 (5 bases). CDR3 size: 16 residues. V gave up 5 bases and J gave up 5 bases, with 18 bases separating them. Germline-derived CDR1 and CDR2 are SEHNR and FQNEAQ (reference sequence). The CDR3 region is CASSARLTAPNEKLFF. The CDR3 region has the DNA TGTGCCAGCAGCGCCCGGTTGACAGCCCCGAATGAAAAACTGTTTTTT.

This clone was counted at least ten times. The J gene is TRBJ2-3, the V gene TRBV5-1; no firm D call. From germline, CDR1 is SGHRS and CDR2 YFSETQ. The CDR3 has 16 residues. V was clipped by 0 bases and J by 2 bases, with 13 bases between them. The CDR3, as DNA: TGCGCCAGCAGCTTGGCACTTATCACCGTCACAGATACGCAGTATTTT. Amino acid sequence: CASSLALITVTDTQYF.